The clone carrying this T cell receptor (beta chain) was observed a handful of times. Amplified TCR beta CDR3 regions came from RNA transcripts. Carried out on the TCR CDR3, a first-round RT-PCR used the HTBI primer set. TCRdb re-analysed the multiplex PCR reads in MiXCR, keeping a single row per CDR3 protein. The sample holds around 700,000 distinct CDR3 sequences, approximately 19% seen once. The record originates from a study of T cells in Graves' hyperthyroidism and ophthalmopathy. Turning to the study itself: Upon initial diagnosis and before any treatment, peripheral blood was collected.

The CDR3 runs to 12 residues. With 4 bases removed from V and 2 bases from J, the gap between germline ends came to 9 bases. Germline V gene sequence: CDR1 SQVTM, CDR2 ANQGSEA. The sample consisted of blood. The chain couples TRBV29-1 to TRBJ2-7, with D uncertain. The clonotype was recovered from a woman aged 50 to 60 with Graves' hyperthyroidism that later progressed to Graves' ophthalmopathy. As DNA, the CDR3 is TGCAGCGTTGTTCCAACACCCTACGAGCAGTACTTC. As protein: CSVVPTPYEQYF.